This T cell receptor (beta chain) was identified in a study of blood T cell repertoires in COVID-19 (dated by TCRdb to about 2020). Broadly, across the study: Collaborator samples came from the United States, Italy and Spain and covered acute and convalescent phases of COVID-19. The material from the prospective study consisted of cDNA or gDNA derived from T cells, B-cell-depleted T cells, or PBMCs. The dataset comprised deeply sampled blood TCRbeta repertoires from subjects exposed to, actively infected with, or recovered from COVID-19. The repertoires were made available in a free public database intended to serve as a resource for research on the immune response to SARS-CoV-2. Samples came from the ongoing ImmuneRACE study (first 160 participants) plus 1,254 subjects from 6 global collaborators. Sample metadata almost always included a de-identified subject ID, COVID-19 status, age in years and sex. Where available, HLA class I and class II types were taken from metadata supplied by the sample provider and were not determined by assay-based typing. What the authors observed across the whole study: How much clinical and demographic metadata was included differed by source and by participant, and the metadata was provided uncurated.

About this clone itself: Which antigen it targets is not known. Base-call qualities are not available, and no considerably larger clone is one nucleotide away.

Whole blood was collected in K2EDTA tubes by collaborating institutions according to the institutions' own protocols. For TCRbeta analysis, collaborators shipped samples in one of three forms: frozen whole blood, isolated PBMCs, or DNA extracted from either of those sample types. Spanning cysteine to phenylalanine, the CDR3 consists of 13 amino acids. The read is trimmed to its CDR3 DNA, 39 bases read in frame from base 1. CDR1 and CDR2 (SGHVS, FQNEAQ) derive from the germline V gene. V is trimmed back by 5 bases and J by 5 bases, and the junction contains 3 bases that no gene match accounts for. TCRbeta CDR3 regions were amplified from genomic DNA by means of the immunoSEQ Assay, a bias-controlled multiplex PCR. Concerning the study's data processing: Nucleated cell counts per sample were estimated from amplification of reference gene primers within the assay. To quantify the absolute abundance of each unique TCRbeta CDR3 rearrangement, sequence reads were collapsed and filtered. Productive Simpson clonality was computed per sample as the square root of Simpson's diversity index over productive rearrangements. As stored in TCRdb, this immuneACCESS dataset retains in-frame rearrangements with V and J assigned. A fraction of the clones does not appear; measured against another copy, unresolved V genes explain less than half of the discrepancy, and the remainder lacks a known reason. V, J and clone size reflect that table, while D and trimming were determined from the DNA. This sample comprises some 370,000 clones, around 87% of them detected only once. The top ten clonotypes cover about 6.8% of the sample.

The source is a man aged 18 to 35 with active or convalescent COVID-19. The chain is made from TRBV7-8 and TRBJ1-5, and TRBD1 matches 7 of the central bases. Material for sequencing was peripheral blood. The CDR3 amino acid sequence is: CASSKQGYQPQHF. The DNA reads TGTGCCAGCAGCAAACAGGGGTATCAGCCCCAGCATTTT.